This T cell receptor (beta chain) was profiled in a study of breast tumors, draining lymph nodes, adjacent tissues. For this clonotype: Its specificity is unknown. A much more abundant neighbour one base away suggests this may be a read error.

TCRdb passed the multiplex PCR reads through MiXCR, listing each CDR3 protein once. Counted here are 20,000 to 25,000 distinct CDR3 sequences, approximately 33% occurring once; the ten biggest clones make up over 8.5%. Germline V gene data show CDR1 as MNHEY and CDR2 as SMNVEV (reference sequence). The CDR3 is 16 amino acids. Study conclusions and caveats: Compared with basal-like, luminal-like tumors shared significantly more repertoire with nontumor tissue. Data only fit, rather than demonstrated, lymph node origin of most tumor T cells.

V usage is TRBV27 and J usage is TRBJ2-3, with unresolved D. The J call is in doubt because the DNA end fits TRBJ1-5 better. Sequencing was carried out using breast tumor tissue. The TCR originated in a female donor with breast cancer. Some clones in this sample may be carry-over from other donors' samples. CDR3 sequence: CASSLSRGLGTDTQHF. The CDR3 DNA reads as TGTGCCAGCAGTTTATCCCGAGGGTTAGGCACAGATACGCAGCATTTT.